These T cell receptor beta chains were read from a single sample in a study of shared clonotypes between healthy human individuals. TCRdb keeps only in-frame clones here, not all; method: immunoSEQ multiplex PCR. Altogether about 1.4 million clones are present, around 95% being singletons, with the ten largest covering roughly 1.2%. The sequencing sample was made of naive CD4+ T cells sorted from blood. These receptors all stem from a man younger than 45 in good health. The CDR3 runs from the conserved cysteine through the conserved F or W. D genes are given only for firm matches. Part of the rows lack a size; the others show once, few, many or a class for expanded clones.

V	size	J	D	DNA	CDR3
TRBV6-5	once	TRBJ2-1	TRBD1	TGTGCCAGCAGTTCCCTAAAGGGACAGGGCTTTCTAGGGCAGTTCTTC	CASSSLKGQGFLGQFF
TRBV19	NA	TRBJ2-3	NA	TGTGCCAGTAGTATTGGTGGGCAGCCAACAGATACGCAGTATTTT	CASSIGGQPTDTQYF
TRBV20-1	NA	TRBJ2-5	NA	TGCAGTGCTGGGACTGGGGAGACCCAGTACTTC	CSAGTGETQYF
TRBV10-3	NA	TRBJ2-7	NA	TGTGCCATCAGTGAGCCTCCGAACCGAAGCGAGCAGTACTTC	CAISEPPNRSEQYF
TRBV10-3	NA	TRBJ2-2	TRBD1	TGTGCCATCAGTGCGAGGGGGCAGGGTACCGGGGAGCTGTTTTTT	CAISARGQGTGELFF
TRBV7-2	once	TRBJ2-1	NA	TGTGCCAGCAGCTTATTTCAGGGGCGCTTCCGGAATGAGCAGTTCTTC	CASSLFQGRFRNEQFF
TRBV7-9	once	TRBJ2-3	NA	TGTGCCAGCAGCCCCGAGGGCAGGCTAAGCACAGATACGCAGTATTTT	CASSPEGRLSTDTQYF
TRBV28	NA	TRBJ1-5	TRBD1	TGTGCCAGCCGACAGGGGCATCAGCCCCAGCATTTT	CASRQGHQPQHF
TRBV28	NA	TRBJ2-7	NA	TGTGCCAGCAGTTTTTCCCGTCGCGAGCAGTACTTC	CASSFSRREQYF
TRBV9	NA	TRBJ2-3	TRBD2	TGTGCCAGCAGCACGTCCGGGACTAGCGGGAGGGACACAGATACGCAGTATTTT	CASSTSGTSGRDTDTQYF
TRBV11-2	NA	TRBJ2-7	NA	TGTGCCAGCAGCATTCGGGACAAGTACGAGCAGTACTTC	CASSIRDKYEQYF
TRBV5-1	NA	TRBJ2-3	TRBD2	TGCGCCAGCTTTAGCGGGCGGGCCACAGATACGCAGTATTTT	CASFSGRATDTQYF
TRBV5-5	NA	TRBJ2-1	TRBD2	TGTGCCAGCAGCTTTGGGGCGGGAGGGTACAATGAGCAGTTCTTC	CASSFGAGGYNEQFF
TRBV2	NA	TRBJ2-5	NA	TGTGCCAGCAGCAACCGAGTAGGGACCCAGTACTTC	CASSNRVGTQYF
TRBV2	NA	TRBJ2-1	NA	TGTGCCAGCAGTGTCCAGGGAAACAGGGAGTTCTTC	CASSVQGNREFF
TRBV19	NA	TRBJ2-5	NA	TGTGCCAGTAGTCCCCGGGCCGGGGGGACCCAGTACTTC	CASSPRAGGTQYF
TRBV7-8	once	TRBJ2-1	NA	TGTGCCAGCAGCTCGGGACTGGTGTACAATGAGCAGTTCTTC	CASSSGLVYNEQFF
TRBV9	NA	TRBJ2-2	TRBD2	TGTGCCAGCAGCGTACTTTCTAGCGGGGGTAACACCGGGGAGCTGTTTTTT	CASSVLSSGGNTGELFF
TRBV7-8	once	TRBJ2-3	TRBD2	TGTGCCAGCAGCGCCCGAATAGGAAGTATAGCGGGAGGGGATACGCAGTATTTT	CASSARIGSIAGGDTQYF
TRBV11-3	NA	TRBJ2-7	NA	TGTGCCAGCAGCTCACCCCTAGATCAAACCTACGAGCAGTACTTC	CASSSPLDQTYEQYF
TRBV9	NA	TRBJ2-3	NA	TGTGCCAGCAGCGTAGGAGTCAATACTGGCACAGATACGCAGTATTTT	CASSVGVNTGTDTQYF
TRBV2	NA	TRBJ2-5	NA	TGTGCCACCGAAAGCGATAGAAACCAAGAGACCCAGTACTTC	CATESDRNQETQYF
TRBV7-9	NA	TRBJ2-7	TRBD2	TGTGCCAGCAGCTTGTCTAGCGGGACATCCTACGAGCAGTACTTC	CASSLSSGTSYEQYF
TRBV5-1	NA	TRBJ2-2	TRBD2	TGCGCCAGCAGCCGAAACGGACTAGCGGGCCTCACCGGGGAGCTGTTTTTT	CASSRNGLAGLTGELFF
TRBV11-2	NA	TRBJ2-1	TRBD1	TGTGCCAGCAGCTCCTCGGTGACAGGGGTTCACAATGAGCAGTTCTTC	CASSSSVTGVHNEQFF
TRBV10-3	NA	TRBJ2-7	TRBD1	TGTGCCATCTCCAAGACAGGGGGAACCTACGAGCAGTACTTC	CAISKTGGTYEQYF
TRBV4-1	NA	TRBJ2-7	NA	TGCGCCAGCAGCCCGACCGGGTACGAGCAGTACTTC	CASSPTGYEQYF
TRBV27	NA	TRBJ2-1	TRBD2	TGTGCCAGCAGCTTTAGCGGGGTGACCTACAATGAGCAGTTCTTC	CASSFSGVTYNEQFF
TRBV10-1	NA	TRBJ2-1	TRBD2	TGCGCCAGCAGTGAGTTTGTGACTAGCGGGAGGGGGTACAATGAGCAGTTCTTC	CASSEFVTSGRGYNEQFF
TRBV9	NA	TRBJ2-1	TRBD2	TGTGCCAGCAGCGTAGCCCCTAGCGGGGTCTCCTACAATGAGCAGTTCTTC	CASSVAPSGVSYNEQFF
TRBV5-1	once	TRBJ2-7	TRBD1	TGCGCCAGCAGCACAGGGGTAAACGAGCAGTACTTC	CASSTGVNEQYF
TRBV19	NA	TRBJ2-3	NA	TGTGCCAGTAGTCAGGGACGCACAGATACGCAGTATTTT	CASSQGRTDTQYF
TRBV20-1	NA	TRBJ2-7	NA	TGCAGTGCTACTAGCGCCTACGAGCAGTACTTC	CSATSAYEQYF
TRBV27	once	TRBJ2-1	NA	TGTGCCAGCAGTAGAGTCAATGAGCAGTTCTTC	CASSRVNEQFF
TRBV7-2	NA	TRBJ1-5	NA	TGTGCCAGCAGCCTCACAGGAGGAAATCAGCCCCAGCATTTT	CASSLTGGNQPQHF
TRBV11-2	NA	TRBJ2-1	NA	TGTGCCAGCAGCTTAGATCTGGGCTCGAGCTCCTACAATGAGCAGTTCTTC	CASSLDLGSSSYNEQFF
TRBV7-6	NA	TRBJ1-5	NA	TGTGCCAGCAGCTTAGCGCCGGGGCAGGGGCAGGGCAATCAGCCCCAGCATTTT	CASSLAPGQGQGNQPQHF
TRBV2	NA	TRBJ2-1	TRBD1	TGTGCCAGCAGTGCGGCAGGACAGGACCCCCAGTTCTTC	CASSAAGQDPQFF
TRBV9	NA	TRBJ2-2	TRBD1	TGTGCCAGCAGCGTAGCGGGACAGGGGAACACCGGGGAGCTGTTTTTT	CASSVAGQGNTGELFF
TRBV5-6	NA	TRBJ1-1	NA	TGTGCCAGCAGCCCGGGGGGCATGAACACTGAAGCTTTCTTT	CASSPGGMNTEAFF
TRBV10-1	NA	TRBJ2-7	NA	TGCGCCAGCAGTGAGTCAGGCAGGGCAAACGAGCAGTACTTC	CASSESGRANEQYF
TRBV6-6	NA	TRBJ2-2	NA	TGTGCCAGCAGTTACGGTGGAAACACCGGGGAGCTGTTTTTT	CASSYGGNTGELFF
TRBV10-3	NA	TRBJ2-1	NA	TGTGCCATCAGTGAGCGGCTAGTGGGGGAGGATGAGCAGTTCTTC	CAISERLVGEDEQFF
TRBV5-1	once	TRBJ1-2	NA	TGCGCCAGCAGCTTGGGGACAGACTATGGCTACACCTTC	CASSLGTDYGYTF
TRBV4-3	NA	TRBJ2-5	NA	TGCGCCAGCAGCCTACTCCCTCGGAGCGGCCAAGAGACCCAGTACTTC	CASSLLPRSGQETQYF
TRBV10-3	NA	TRBJ2-1	NA	TGTGCCATCAGTGAGACTACCCAATACAATGAGCAGTTCTTC	CAISETTQYNEQFF
TRBV2	NA	TRBJ1-2	TRBD1	TGTGCCAGCAGTGAAATCAACAGGGGGCATGGTGGCTACACCTTC	CASSEINRGHGGYTF
TRBV11-2	once	TRBJ2-1	TRBD2	TGTGCCAGCAGCTTAGAGGGGACTAGCTTCAATGAGCAGTTCTTC	CASSLEGTSFNEQFF
TRBV27	NA	TRBJ2-1	NA	TGTGCCAGCAGGGCGAAAAATGAGCAGTTCTTC	CASRAKNEQFF
TRBV5-4	NA	TRBJ2-5	NA	TGTGCCAGCGCCCTGGACAGCCAAGAGACCCAGTACTTC	CASALDSQETQYF